This record looks at one T cell receptor (beta chain) sequence and its context. Antigen unknown. Semi-nested PCR with Nested Universal Primer A followed constant-region reverse priming of full-length variable regions. TCRdb analysed the 5' RACE reads with MiXCR anew, one entry per CDR3 protein. This repertoire shows about 41,000 distinct CDR3 sequences, roughly 27% found once; its top ten account for less than 4%. Study findings and constraints: Tumor Tregs overlapped most with tumor, then blood, naive CD4+ cells. The TCR gene usage of tumor memory CD4+ T cells clustered together with blood and lymph node memory CD4+ cells and with lymph node naive CD4+ cells.

This CDR3 is 14 amino acids long. Trimming took 1 base from V and 4 from J, leaving 10 bases between them. CDR1 and CDR2 from the germline V gene are SGHTA and FQGNSA. This sequence originates from a female donor with breast cancer. The rearrangement uses TRBV7-2 and TRBJ2-5; D assignment may be TRBD1 or TRBD2 (5 bases each). Material for sequencing was memory CD4+ T cells sorted from a lymph node. The subset was: memory CD4+ T cells, CD4+CD45RO+CD25-. CDR3 DNA: TGTGCCAGCAGCTTAGGGGGACCTAGAGAGACCCAGTACTTC. Translation gives CASSLGGPRETQYF.